The T cell receptor beta chain described here comes from a study of cytomegalovirus exposure and HLA in healthy donors. Whole-study findings and limits: Among the most significant clusters, several appeared linked to common viral pathogens in a later analysis. In an earlier analysis, in roughly 580 donors, most V segments appeared productive either ~87% or ~30% of the time. A later analysis revealed that TCR association rates differed between HLA loci, peaking at DRB1 and bottoming out at HLA-C. Donors were assumed by presence/absence analyses to have roughly uniform sequencing depth.

60 Vbeta and 13 Jbeta primers were used in PCR. Using immunoSEQ multiplex PCR, the repertoire was profiled, and TCRdb retains in-frame clones only, with some absent. This sample carries hundreds of thousands of clones, approximately 70% of them seen once, and the ten largest clones take 2.6%. This clone turned up a few times. The target antigen is unknown. This sequence originates from a man aged 40-55 years in good health and CMV-seropositive. Input material: PBMCs.

The CDR3 DNA follows: TGTGCCAGCAGTGAGAGCTCCTACAATGAGCAGTTCTTC. Amino acid sequence: CASSESSYNEQFF. The chain employs TRBV2 and TRBJ2-1; D remains unclear. CDR3 length: 13 residues. Between the trimmed V and J ends, which lost 3 bases and 0 bases, there was a span of 3 bases. CDR1 is SNHLY, CDR2 FYNNEI, per germline.